The 28 T cell receptor beta chains presented below share a single source sample, sequenced in a study of blood T cell repertoires in COVID-19 (TCRdb year 2020). The library came from the immunoSEQ multiplex PCR assay. Not all clones reach the TCRdb copy of this immuneACCESS table, which keeps in-frame sequences only. Checked studies attribute under half of the gap to unresolved V genes and leave the rest unexplained. The sample records 40,000 or so clones, 89% of which are singletons. Clones ranked in the top ten supply 0.3% to 0.45% of the sample. The sample consisted of peripheral blood. The receptors here all came from a human donor in a cohort sampled during active COVID-19.

V is TRBV5-5 and J is TRBJ1-1, with D possibly matching TRBD1 (6 bases). The V end lost 4 bases, the J end lost 1 base, and 17 bases lay between the germline ends. The CDR3 runs to 16 residues. Germline V CDR1 and CDR2: SGHKS, YYEKEE (reference sequence). CDR3 residues: CASSKGTRLKNTEAFF. CDR3 nucleotide sequence: TGTGCCAGCAGCAAAGGGACAAGGCTTAAGAACACTGAAGCTTTCTTT.

V gene TRBV5-6 combines with J gene TRBJ1-5; D possibly corresponds to TRBD1 (5 bases). The length of the CDR3 is 13 residues. V was cut by 4 bases and J by 7 bases, with 12 bases left in between. Germline assignment: CDR1 SGHDT and CDR2 YYEEEE. For the CDR3, the DNA is TGTGCCAGCAGCCCCTGGGGGGGGCAGCCCCAGCATTTT. It yields the protein CASSPWGGQPQHF.

The CDR3 sequence: CSVESGTGNGYTF. The CDR3 region has the DNA TGCAGCGTTGAAAGCGGGACAGGGAATGGCTACACCTTC. V is TRBV29-1 and J is TRBJ1-2; the match to TRBD1 covers 9 bases. Germline V gives CDR1 SQVTM, CDR2 ANQGSEA. This CDR3 spans 13 amino acids. After removal of 2 bases from V and 6 bases from J, the junction contained 4 bases not matched to a gene.

A few counts support this clone. This chain joins TRBV2 and TRBJ1-3; D uncertain. V lost 3 bases to trimming and J lost 0 bases, with 3 bases between them. CDR1 and CDR2 (germline): SNHLY, FYNNEI. The CDR3 loop spans 13 amino acids. CDR3 bases: TGTGCCAGCAGTGAGAGCTCTGGAAACACCATATATTTT. It codes for CASSESSGNTIYF.

The chain links TRBV7-2 to TRBJ1-1, with 8 bases identical to TRBD1. The V gene end was trimmed by 3 bases and the J gene end by 1 base; junction bases not matched to a gene: 4. CDR1 and CDR2 from the germline V gene are SGHTA and FQGNSA. The CDR3 is 15 residues long. The chain's CDR3 is CASSFYGQGNTEAFF. In DNA form, the CDR3 reads TGTGCCAGCAGCTTTTACGGACAGGGGAACACTGAAGCTTTCTTT.

This clone was detected once. The chain uses TRBV7-9 and TRBJ1-2; possible D gene TRBD1, 5 bases. The germline V and J ends were trimmed by 2 bases and 2 bases, with 12 bases remaining between them. The V gene's germline CDR1 is SEHNR and CDR2 FQNEAQ (reference sequence). The CDR3 sequence is 15 residues long. DNA of the CDR3: TGTGCCAGCAGCTTAACCATAGGGGTGAACTATGGCTACACCTTC. Amino acids: CASSLTIGVNYGYTF.

The CDR3 loop reads CASSSRGNTEAFF. The CDR3 DNA sequence: TGTGCCAGCAGTTCCAGGGGAAACACTGAAGCTTTCTTT. This chain links TRBV12-3 or TRBV12-4 with TRBJ1-1; perhaps TRBD1 as D (6 bases). Deletions cut 4 bases from V and 2 bases from J, with 8 bases between. The CDR3 spans 13 residues.

The rearrangement uses TRBV6-2 or TRBV6-3 and TRBJ2-7; D may be TRBD1 (6 bases). V lost 5 bases to trimming and J lost 6 bases, with 11 bases between them. The CDR3 sequence is 12 residues long. CDR1 and CDR2 from the germline V gene are MNHEY and SVGEGT. The CDR3 spells CASSTSGVEQYF. DNA for the CDR3: TGTGCCAGCAGTACCTCAGGGGTCGAGCAGTACTTC.

The CDR3 sequence: CASSQGWAGGTASYEQYF. CDR3 coding DNA: TGCGCCAGCAGCCAGGGGTGGGCAGGCGGGACCGCATCCTACGAGCAGTACTTC. The chain recombines TRBV4-3 with TRBJ2-7; a weak D match, TRBD2 (6 bases). Germline CDR1 is LGHNA and CDR2 is YSLEER. The CDR3 totals 18 residues. Trimming left V 3 bases short and J 1 base short, with 22 bases between.

The V call is TRBV7-8, the J call TRBJ1-5; TRBD1 matches 9 bases. The V gene end was trimmed by 0 bases and the J gene end by 1 base; junction bases not matched to a gene: 19. Germline V gives CDR1 SGHVS, CDR2 FQNEAQ. The CDR3 has 22 amino acids. In DNA form, the CDR3 reads TGTGCCAGCAGCTTAGCGATTTTTGTGGGACAGGGAAGGAGTGGGAGCAATCAGCCCCAGCATTTT. Protein product: CASSLAIFVGQGRSGSNQPQHF.

CDR3 bases: TGTGCCAGCAGTTACATCAGGGGCACTGAAGCTTTCTTT. Encoded protein: CASSYIRGTEAFF. The chain carries TRBV6-2 or TRBV6-3 and TRBJ1-1, with D perhaps TRBD1 (6 bases). This CDR3 region has 13 residues. Germline assignment: CDR1 MNHEY and CDR2 SVGEGT. The V end was cut by 2 bases, the J end by 4 bases, with 8 bases between.

The V gene is TRBV12-3 or TRBV12-4, the J gene TRBJ1-1, with a tentative D call TRBD1 (5 bases). V was shortened by 6 bases and J by 6 bases, with 11 bases between the two germline ends. The CDR3 is 12 residues long. CDR3 DNA sequence: TGTGCCAGCAGCCTGGACATCGCTGAAGCTTTCTTT. This encodes CASSLDIAEAFF.

This chain joins TRBV4-3 and TRBJ2-7; 10 nucleotides line up with TRBD1. The germline V gene encodes CDR1 LGHNA and CDR2 YSLEER. The junction had 7 bases not matched to a gene; V was cut back by 1 base and J by 4 bases. This CDR3 has 16 amino acids. In DNA form, the CDR3 reads TGCGCCAGCAGCCAAGCCCACCCGGGACAGGGGTACGAGCAGTACTTC. Translated, it gives CASSQAHPGQGYEQYF.

For the CDR3, the DNA is TGTGCCAGCAGCCCACGAAGACAGGGCGACACTGAAGCTTTCTTT. It codes for CASSPRRQGDTEAFF. This sequence joins TRBV6-5 and TRBJ1-1, with TRBD1 matching over 7 bases. The CDR3 spans 15 residues. Per the germline V gene, CDR1 is MNHEY and CDR2 is SVGAGI. V was pared by 6 bases and J by 3 bases, with 10 bases of the junction left unmatched.

J is TRBJ1-1 and V is TRBV10-3; TRBD1 might be the D (6 bases). The V end was cut by 6 bases, the J end by 6 bases, with 14 bases between. The CDR3 covers 13 residues. Germline lookup yields CDR1 ENHRY and CDR2 SYGVKD. The CDR3 region has the DNA TGTGCCATCAGAGGACAGAGTATCCCTGAAGCTTTCTTT. Encoded protein: CAIRGQSIPEAFF.

The V gene is TRBV7-6, the J gene TRBJ1-1; the D gene is possibly TRBD1 (5 bases). V lost 1 base to trimming and J lost 6 bases, with 12 bases between them. The CDR3 extends over 14 amino acids. Per the germline V gene, CDR1 is SGHVS and CDR2 is FNYEAQ. The CDR3 bases are TGTGCCAGCAGCTTAGGATCGTCGGGGGCTGAAGCTTTCTTT. Its translation is CASSLGSSGAEAFF.

In its sample, this clone was seen once. The gene calls are TRBV7-6 and TRBJ1-5; D unresolved. The CDR3 runs 15 residues. Germline V gene sequence: CDR1 SGHVS, CDR2 FNYEAQ. Trimming removed 2 bases at V and 6 bases at J, with 14 bases between. The CDR3 spells CASSLLVGSGQPQHF. CDR3 in DNA: TGTGCCAGCAGCTTATTAGTGGGTTCGGGTCAGCCCCAGCATTTT.

A single count supports this clone. This rearrangement joins TRBV11-2 to TRBJ1-6; D possibly corresponds to TRBD1 (6 bases). The CDR3 consists of 18 residues. Germline assignment: CDR1 SGHAT and CDR2 FQNNGV. The ends were cut back, 5 bases at V and 0 bases at J, with 17 bases in the middle. The CDR3 coding sequence is TGTGCCAGCAGCGACCAGGGGTTATTGGGCTCCTATAATTCACCCCTCCACTTT. This encodes CASSDQGLLGSYNSPLHF.

This sequence joins TRBV5-6 and TRBJ1-2; TRBD1 matches at 9 bases. Looked up from germline, CDR1 is SGHDT and CDR2 is YYEEEE. The CDR3 is made up of 15 amino acids. V gave up 4 bases and J gave up 4 bases; unmatched junction bases: 8. The CDR3 DNA sequence: TGTGCCAGCAGCCGCCTCGGACAGGGGTTCTATGGCTACACCTTC. It translates to CASSRLGQGFYGYTF.

The V and J genes are TRBV9 and TRBJ1-1; 8 bases align to TRBD1. Germline CDR1 and CDR2: SGDLS and YYNGEE. This CDR3 spans 16 amino acids. Trimming cost V 0 bases and J 4 bases; bases outside gene matches: 8. The CDR3 sequence: CASSVGPGGEVTEAFF. The CDR3, as DNA: TGTGCCAGCAGCGTAGGTCCAGGGGGCGAAGTCACTGAAGCTTTCTTT.

The chain couples TRBV11-2 to TRBJ1-1, with a possible D match to TRBD1 (6 bases). Germline V gene sequence: CDR1 SGHAT, CDR2 FQNNGV. The V gene lost 2 bases and the J gene lost 6 bases, with 28 bases spanning the gap. The CDR3 is made up of 19 amino acids. This CDR3 reads CASSLFRYPQGRVPAEAFF. CDR3 nucleotide sequence: TGTGCCAGCAGCTTATTTCGTTACCCCCAGGGGCGCGTTCCCGCTGAAGCTTTCTTT.

The rearrangement joins TRBV25-1 to TRBJ1-2, with 8 positions matching TRBD1. The germline gives CDR1 MGHDK, CDR2 SYGVNS. The V and J ends lost 6 bases and 0 bases, in that order; junction bases with no gene match: 0. This CDR3 spans 13 amino acids. The CDR3 loop is CASRQGANYGYTF. Written as DNA, the CDR3 is TGTGCCAGCAGACAGGGGGCTAACTATGGCTACACCTTC.

The chain carries TRBV19 and TRBJ1-2; TRBD1 aligns across 8 bases. Germline trimming cut 4 bases from V and 4 bases from J; bases unmatched to any gene: 5. Germline values: CDR1 LNHDA, CDR2 SQIVND (reference sequence). The CDR3 extends over 14 amino acids. The CDR3 coding sequence is TGTGCCAGTAGTACCCTGACAGGGGCCTATGGCTACACCTTC. Residues: CASSTLTGAYGYTF. The full variable domain, in which reference TRBV19 and TRBJ1-2 provide the parts outside the CDR3, is DGGITQSPKYLFRKEGQNVTLSCEQNLNHDAMYWYRQDPGQGLRLIYYSQIVNDFQKGDIAEGYSVSREKKESFPLTVTSAQKNPTAFYLCASSTLTGAYGYTFGSGTRLTVV.

The chain has TRBV24-1 and TRBJ1-2; D is possibly TRBD1 (6 bases). With 3 bases removed from V and 6 bases from J, the gap between germline ends came to 16 bases. CDR1 is KGHDR, CDR2 SFDVKD, per germline. This CDR3 comprises 15 residues. The CDR3 DNA reads as TGTGCCACCAGTGATCGAGCCTCGGGGGGCGATGGCTACACCTTC. Protein sequence: CATSDRASGGDGYTF.

The rearrangement joins TRBV10-3 to TRBJ2-6; 10 nucleotides match TRBD1. CDR1 ENHRY and CDR2 SYGVKD come from the germline V gene. Trimming at V came to 6 bases and at J to 3 bases, leaving 2 bases not matched to a gene. There are 15 residues in the CDR3. The CDR3 bases are TGTGCCATCAGCTGGGACAGGGGTGGGGCCAACGTCCTGACTTTC. It yields the protein CAISWDRGGANVLTF.

This chain links TRBV19 with TRBJ1-1, with 7 nucleotides matching TRBD1. The CDR3 runs 16 residues. The V gene end was trimmed by 4 bases and the J gene end by 2 bases; junction bases not matched to a gene: 10. CDR1 and CDR2 (germline): LNHDA, SQIVND (reference sequence). This CDR3 is CASSKRSGQTNTEAFF. For the CDR3, the DNA is TGTGCCAGTAGTAAACGATCGGGACAGACAAACACTGAAGCTTTCTTT.

This clone showed up just a few times. The V call is TRBV27, the J call TRBJ2-7, with D possibly matching TRBD1 (5 bases). The V gene's germline CDR1 is MNHEY and CDR2 SMNVEV (reference sequence). The V end was cut by 4 bases, the J end by 2 bases, with 12 bases between. This CDR3 spans 14 amino acids. The CDR3 loop reads CASSWQGGPYEQYF. CDR3 nucleotides: TGTGCCAGCAGTTGGCAGGGTGGGCCCTACGAGCAGTACTTC.

The chain joins TRBV9 to TRBJ1-2; D possibly corresponds to TRBD1 (5 bases). CDR1 is SGDLS and CDR2 is YYNGEE in the germline V gene. Trimming removed 3 bases from V and 4 bases from J, with 10 bases in between. The CDR3 extends over 13 amino acids. The CDR3 sequence is CASSDGGIYGYTF. The CDR3 DNA is TGTGCCAGCAGCGACGGGGGTATCTATGGCTACACCTTC.